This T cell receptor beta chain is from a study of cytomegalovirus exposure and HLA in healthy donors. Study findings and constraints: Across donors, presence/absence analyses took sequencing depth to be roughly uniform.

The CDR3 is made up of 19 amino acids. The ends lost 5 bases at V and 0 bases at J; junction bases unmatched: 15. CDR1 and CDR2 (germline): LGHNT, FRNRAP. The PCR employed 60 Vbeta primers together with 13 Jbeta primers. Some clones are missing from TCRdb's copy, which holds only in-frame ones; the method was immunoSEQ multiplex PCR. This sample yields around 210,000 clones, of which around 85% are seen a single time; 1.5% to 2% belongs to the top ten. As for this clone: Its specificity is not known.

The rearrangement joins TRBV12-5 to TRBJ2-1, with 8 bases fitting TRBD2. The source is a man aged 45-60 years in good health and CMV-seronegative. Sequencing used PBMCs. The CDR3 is CASGLSAGIAGSSYNEQFF. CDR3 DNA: TGTGCTAGTGGTCTCTCGGCAGGGATAGCGGGAAGCTCCTACAATGAGCAGTTCTTC.